The present entry profiles one T cell receptor beta chain with its context. The CDR3 loop spans 15 amino acids. V was trimmed by 5 bases and J by 4 bases, leaving 14 bases between them. CDR1 and CDR2 from the germline V gene are SGHTA and FQGNSA. Source study methods: Estimation of nucleated cell counts was performed using reference gene primer amplification. Sequencing was performed with immunoSEQ multiplex PCR; in TCRdb, only in-frame clones are kept and a portion is missing. The V and J calls and clone size come from that table; D and trimming were worked out from the DNA. The data contain fewer than 350,000 clones, 85% to 90% of them singletons. This sample stems from a study of blood T cell repertoires in COVID-19. Overall study context: The cDNA or gDNA used as material had been derived from T cells, B-cell-depleted T cells, or PBMCs.

Each participant's cohort was designated according to participant-reported clinical history. This chain connects TRBV7-2 to TRBJ2-2; tentative D call: TRBD1 (6 bases). The clonotype comes from a woman younger than 35 with acute COVID-19. The specimen sequenced was PBMCs or T cells enriched from blood (not recorded which). CDR3 sequence: CASSPGTRPTGELFF. DNA for the CDR3: TGTGCCAGCAGCCCCGGGACACGTCCCACCGGGGAGCTGTTTTTT.